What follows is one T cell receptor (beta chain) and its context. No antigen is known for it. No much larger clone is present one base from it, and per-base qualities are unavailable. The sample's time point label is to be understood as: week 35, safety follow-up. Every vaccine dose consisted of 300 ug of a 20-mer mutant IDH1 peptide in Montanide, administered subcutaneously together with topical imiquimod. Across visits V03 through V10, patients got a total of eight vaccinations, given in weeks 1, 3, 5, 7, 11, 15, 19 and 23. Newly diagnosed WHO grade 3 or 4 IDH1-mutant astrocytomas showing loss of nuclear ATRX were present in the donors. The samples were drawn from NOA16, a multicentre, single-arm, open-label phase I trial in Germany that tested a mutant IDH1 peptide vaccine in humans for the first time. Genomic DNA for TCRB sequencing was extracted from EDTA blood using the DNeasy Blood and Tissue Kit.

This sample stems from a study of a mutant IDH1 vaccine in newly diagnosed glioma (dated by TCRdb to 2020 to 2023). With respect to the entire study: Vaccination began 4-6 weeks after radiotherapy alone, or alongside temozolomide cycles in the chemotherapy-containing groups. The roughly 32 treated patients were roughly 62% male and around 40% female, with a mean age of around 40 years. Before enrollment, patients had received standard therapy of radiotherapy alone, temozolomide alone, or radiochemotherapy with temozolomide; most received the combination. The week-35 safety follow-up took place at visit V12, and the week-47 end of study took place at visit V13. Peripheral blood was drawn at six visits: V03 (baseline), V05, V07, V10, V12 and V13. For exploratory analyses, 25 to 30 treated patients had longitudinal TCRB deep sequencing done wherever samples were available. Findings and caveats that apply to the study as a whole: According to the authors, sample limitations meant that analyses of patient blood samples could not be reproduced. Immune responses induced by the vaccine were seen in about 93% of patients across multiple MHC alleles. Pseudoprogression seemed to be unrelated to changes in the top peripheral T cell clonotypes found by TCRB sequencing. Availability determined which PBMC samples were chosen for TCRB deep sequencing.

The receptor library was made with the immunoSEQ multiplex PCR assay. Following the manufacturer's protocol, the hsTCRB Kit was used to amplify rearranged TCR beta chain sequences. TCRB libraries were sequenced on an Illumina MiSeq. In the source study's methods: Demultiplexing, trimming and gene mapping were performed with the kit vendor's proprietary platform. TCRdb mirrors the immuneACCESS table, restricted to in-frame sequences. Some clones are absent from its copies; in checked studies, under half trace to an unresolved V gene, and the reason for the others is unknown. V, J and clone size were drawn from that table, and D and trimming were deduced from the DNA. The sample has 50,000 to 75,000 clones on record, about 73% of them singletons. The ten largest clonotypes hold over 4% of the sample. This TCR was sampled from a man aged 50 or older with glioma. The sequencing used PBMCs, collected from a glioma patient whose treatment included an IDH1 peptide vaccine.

The CDR3 here reads CASSADLGNQPQHF. The DNA sequence follows: TGTGCCAGCAGCGCCGATTTAGGCAATCAGCCCCAGCATTTT. In this chain, TRBV9 is recombined with TRBJ1-5, with an unclear D gene assignment. There are 14 amino acids in the CDR3, from cysteine to phenylalanine inclusive. CDR3 DNA is the only sequence kept; it has 42 bases, read in frame from the first base. Cut back by 3 bases and 2 bases, the V and J ends lie 9 bases apart. The germline V gene supplies CDR1 SGDLS and CDR2 YYNGEE. Joined to the reference TRBV9 and TRBJ1-5 proteins, this CDR3 gives the full variable domain: DSGVTQTPKHLITATGQRVTLRCSPRSGDLSVYWYQQSLDQGLQFLIQYYNGEERAKGNILERFSAQQFPDLHSELNLSSLELGDSALYFCASSADLGNQPQHFGDGTRLSIL.